The 3 T cell receptor beta chains listed next were all sequenced from one sample in a study of human T cells and chemical hapten exposure. Time point given: pre-sensitization, week 0. Described treatment: therapeutic diphenylcyclopropenone sensitization with weekly scalp DPC. TCRdb re-called the RACE reads through MiXCR, storing one row per CDR3 protein. Altogether 350,000 to 450,000 distinct CDR3 sequences are present, roughly 4.6% being singletons, with the ten largest covering 2.5% to 3%. The sample in question was whole blood, obtained in connection with sensitization to the hapten diphenylcyclopropenone (DPC). Receptors were obtained from a woman aged 45 to 65 with alopecia areata. Some clones in this sample may be carry-over from other donors' samples.

This clonotype appeared a few times. The CDR3 is CASSRQEAAGYTF. The CDR3 coding sequence is TGTGCCAGCAGCCGGCAGGAGGCGGCTGGCTACACCTTC. J is TRBJ1-2 and V is TRBV12-3 or TRBV12-4; D is uncertain. Trimming stripped 6 bases from V and 7 bases from J, with 15 bases between. The CDR3 is made up of 13 amino acids.

This clonotype was detected many times. This chain connects TRBV6-5 to TRBJ2-7, with a possible D match to TRBD2 (5 bases). V was clipped by 6 bases and J by 7 bases, with 16 bases between them. CDR1 MNHEY and CDR2 SVGAGI come from the germline V gene. The CDR3 sequence is 13 residues long. The CDR3 DNA is TGTGCCAGCAGCCCCCAGGCCGGGGAGGAGCAGTACTTC. The encoded protein is CASSPQAGEEQYF.

The chain has TRBV11-2 and TRBJ1-1; perhaps TRBD1 as D (5 bases). Per the germline V gene, CDR1 is SGHAT and CDR2 is FQNNGV. The V gene lost 1 base and the J gene lost 4 bases, with 13 bases spanning the gap. CDR3 size: 15 residues. The CDR3 DNA reads TGTGCCAGCAGCTTAGTTCGGGGGAGAGGCACTGAAGCTTTCTTT. Translating it yields CASSLVRGRGTEAFF.